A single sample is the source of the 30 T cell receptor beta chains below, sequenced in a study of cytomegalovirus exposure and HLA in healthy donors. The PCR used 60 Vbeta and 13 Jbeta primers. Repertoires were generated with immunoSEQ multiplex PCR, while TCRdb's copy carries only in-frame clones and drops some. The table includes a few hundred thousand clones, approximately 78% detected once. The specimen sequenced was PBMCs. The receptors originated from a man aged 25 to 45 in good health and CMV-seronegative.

DNA of the CDR3: TGTGCCAGCAGCTTCGCCGGGTCCTACGAGCAGTACTTC. Its protein product is CASSFAGSYEQYF. The chain combines TRBV7-9 with TRBJ2-7, with unresolved D. The CDR3 is made up of 13 amino acids. Trimming removed 3 bases at V and 1 base at J, with 7 bases between. Germline CDR1 reads SEHNR; CDR2 reads FQNEAQ (reference sequence).

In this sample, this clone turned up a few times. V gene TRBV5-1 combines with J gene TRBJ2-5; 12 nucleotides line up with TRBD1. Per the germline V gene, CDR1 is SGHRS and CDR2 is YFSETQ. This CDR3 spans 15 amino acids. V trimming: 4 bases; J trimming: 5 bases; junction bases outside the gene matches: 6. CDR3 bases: TGCGCCAGCAGCGCGGGACAGGGGGCGCGTGAGACCCAGTACTTC. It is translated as CASSAGQGARETQYF.

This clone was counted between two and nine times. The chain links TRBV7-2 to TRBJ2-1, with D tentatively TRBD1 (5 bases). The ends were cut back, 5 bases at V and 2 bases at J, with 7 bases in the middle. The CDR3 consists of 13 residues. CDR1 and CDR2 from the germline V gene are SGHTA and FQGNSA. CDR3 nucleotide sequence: TGTGCCAGCAGCCAGGGTACCTACAATGAGCAGTTCTTC. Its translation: CASSQGTYNEQFF.

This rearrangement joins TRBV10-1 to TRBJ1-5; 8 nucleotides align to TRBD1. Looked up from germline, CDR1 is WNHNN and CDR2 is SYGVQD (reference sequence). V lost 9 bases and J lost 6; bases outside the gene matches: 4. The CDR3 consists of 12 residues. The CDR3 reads CASQGARQPQHF. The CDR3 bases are TGCGCCAGTCAGGGGGCACGTCAGCCCCAGCATTTT.

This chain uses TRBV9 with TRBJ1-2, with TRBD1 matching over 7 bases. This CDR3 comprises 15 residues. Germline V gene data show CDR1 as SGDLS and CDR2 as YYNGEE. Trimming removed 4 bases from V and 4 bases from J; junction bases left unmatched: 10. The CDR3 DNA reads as TGTGCCAGCAGCCCGCGGGACAGAACTTCCTATGGCTACACCTTC. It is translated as CASSPRDRTSYGYTF.

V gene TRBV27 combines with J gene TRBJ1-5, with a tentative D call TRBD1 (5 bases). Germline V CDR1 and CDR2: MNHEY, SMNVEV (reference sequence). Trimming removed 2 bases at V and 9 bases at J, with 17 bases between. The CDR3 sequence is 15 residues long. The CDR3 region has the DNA TGTGCCAGCAGTTTACTTCAGGGCAGGGAATGGCCCCAGCATTTT. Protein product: CASSLLQGREWPQHF.

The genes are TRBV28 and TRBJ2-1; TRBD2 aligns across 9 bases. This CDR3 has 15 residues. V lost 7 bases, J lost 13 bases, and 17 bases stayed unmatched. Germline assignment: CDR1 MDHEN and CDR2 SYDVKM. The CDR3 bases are TGTGCCAGCACCCTCTATGGTAGCGGGGGCCTTCCCCAGTTCTTC. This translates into CASTLYGSGGLPQFF.

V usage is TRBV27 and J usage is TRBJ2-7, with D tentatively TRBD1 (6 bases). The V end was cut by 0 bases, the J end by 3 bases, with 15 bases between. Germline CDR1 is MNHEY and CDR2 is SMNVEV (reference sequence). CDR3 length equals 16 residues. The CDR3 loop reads CASSLSNQGPGYEQYF. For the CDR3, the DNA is TGTGCCAGCAGTTTATCGAACCAGGGGCCGGGCTACGAGCAGTACTTC.

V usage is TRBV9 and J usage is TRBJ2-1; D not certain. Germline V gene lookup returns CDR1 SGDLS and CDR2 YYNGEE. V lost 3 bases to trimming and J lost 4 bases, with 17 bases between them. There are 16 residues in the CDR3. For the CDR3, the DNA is TGTGCCAGCAGCGCATACGTGGGCCTTGGATACAATGAGCAGTTCTTC. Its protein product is CASSAYVGLGYNEQFF.

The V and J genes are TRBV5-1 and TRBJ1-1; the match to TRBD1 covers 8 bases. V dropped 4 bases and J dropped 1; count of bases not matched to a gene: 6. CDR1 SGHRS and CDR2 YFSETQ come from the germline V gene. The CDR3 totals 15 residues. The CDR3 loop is CASSPTGTGNTEAFF. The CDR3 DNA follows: TGCGCCAGCAGCCCAACCGGGACAGGGAACACTGAAGCTTTCTTT. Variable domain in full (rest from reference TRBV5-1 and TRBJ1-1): KAGVTQTPRYLIKTRGQQVTLSCSPISGHRSVSWYQQTPGQGLQFLFEYFSETQRNKGNFPGRFSGRQFSNSRSEMNVSTLELGDSALYLCASSPTGTGNTEAFFGQGTRLTVV.

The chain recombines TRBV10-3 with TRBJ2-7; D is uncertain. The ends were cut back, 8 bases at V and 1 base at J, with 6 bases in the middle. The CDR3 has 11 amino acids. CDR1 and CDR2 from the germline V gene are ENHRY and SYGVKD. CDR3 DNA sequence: TGTGCCATCGCGTATTCCTACGAGCAGTACTTC. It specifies CAIAYSYEQYF.

The CDR3 here is CASSSLTSGTGEQYF. In DNA, the CDR3 is TGTGCCAGCAGCTCTTTGACCTCCGGAACGGGTGAGCAGTACTTC. The V call is TRBV9, the J call TRBJ2-7; D unclear. Trimming left V 4 bases short and J 7 bases short, with 21 bases between. CDR3 length: 15 residues. In germline, CDR1 is SGDLS, CDR2 YYNGEE.

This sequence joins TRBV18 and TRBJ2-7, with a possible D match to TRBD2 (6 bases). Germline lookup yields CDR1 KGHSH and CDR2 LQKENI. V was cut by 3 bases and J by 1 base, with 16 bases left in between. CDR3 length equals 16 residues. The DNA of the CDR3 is TGTGCCAGCTCACCGATTCTGACGGGGAGGTCCTACGAGCAGTACTTC. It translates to CASSPILTGRSYEQYF.

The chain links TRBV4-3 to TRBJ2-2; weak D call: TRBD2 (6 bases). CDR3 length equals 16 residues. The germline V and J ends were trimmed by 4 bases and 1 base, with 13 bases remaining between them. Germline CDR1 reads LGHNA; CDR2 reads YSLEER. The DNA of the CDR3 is TGCGCCAGCAGCCTCGCAGGGCGGGGGAACACCGGGGAGCTGTTTTTT. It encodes CASSLAGRGNTGELFF.

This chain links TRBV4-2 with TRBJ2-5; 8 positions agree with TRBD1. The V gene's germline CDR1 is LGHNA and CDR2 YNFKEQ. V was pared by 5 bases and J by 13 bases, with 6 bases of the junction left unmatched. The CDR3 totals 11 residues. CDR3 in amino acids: CASSDRGPLYF. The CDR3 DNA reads TGTGCCAGCAGCGACAGGGGCCCCCTGTACTTC.

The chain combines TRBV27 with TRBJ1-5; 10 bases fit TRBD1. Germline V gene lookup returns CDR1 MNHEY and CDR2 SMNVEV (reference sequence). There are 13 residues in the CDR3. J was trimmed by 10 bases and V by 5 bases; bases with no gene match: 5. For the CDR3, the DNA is TGTGCCAGCAGTAACGGGGACAGGGGACCCCAGCATTTT. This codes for CASSNGDRGPQHF.

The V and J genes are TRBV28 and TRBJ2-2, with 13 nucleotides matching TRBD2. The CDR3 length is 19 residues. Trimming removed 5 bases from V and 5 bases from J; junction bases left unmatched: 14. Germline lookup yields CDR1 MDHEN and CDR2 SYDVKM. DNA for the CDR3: TGTGCCAGCAGTCCCCCGAAAGGAACTAGCGGGGGGGGGACCGGGGAGCTGTTTTTT. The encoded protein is CASSPPKGTSGGGTGELFF.

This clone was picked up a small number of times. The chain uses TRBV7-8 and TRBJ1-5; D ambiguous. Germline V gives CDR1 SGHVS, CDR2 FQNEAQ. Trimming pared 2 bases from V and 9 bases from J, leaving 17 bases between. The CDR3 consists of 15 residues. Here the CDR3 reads CASSLLMAGRGPQHF. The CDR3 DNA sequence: TGTGCCAGCAGCTTACTTATGGCCGGCCGGGGGCCCCAGCATTTT.

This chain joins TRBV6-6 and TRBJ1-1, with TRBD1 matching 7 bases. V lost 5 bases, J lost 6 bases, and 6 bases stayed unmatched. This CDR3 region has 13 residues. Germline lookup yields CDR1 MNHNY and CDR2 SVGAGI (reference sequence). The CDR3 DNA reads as TGTGCCAGCAGTACAACAGGGGTCCCTGAAGCTTTCTTT. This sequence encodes CASSTTGVPEAFF.

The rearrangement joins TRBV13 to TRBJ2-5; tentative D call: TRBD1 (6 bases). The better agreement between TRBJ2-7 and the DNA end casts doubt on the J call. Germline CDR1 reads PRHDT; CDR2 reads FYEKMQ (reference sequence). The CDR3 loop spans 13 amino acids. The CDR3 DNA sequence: TGTGCCAGCAGCTTAGACAGGGCCTACGAGCAGTACTTC. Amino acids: CASSLDRAYEQYF.

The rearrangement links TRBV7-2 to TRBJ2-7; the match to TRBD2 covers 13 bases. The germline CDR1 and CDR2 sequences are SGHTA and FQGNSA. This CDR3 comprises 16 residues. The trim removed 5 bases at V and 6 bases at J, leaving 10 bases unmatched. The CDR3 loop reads CASSPRTSGGLREQYF. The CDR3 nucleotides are TGTGCCAGCAGCCCCCGGACTAGCGGGGGTTTGCGCGAGCAGTACTTC.

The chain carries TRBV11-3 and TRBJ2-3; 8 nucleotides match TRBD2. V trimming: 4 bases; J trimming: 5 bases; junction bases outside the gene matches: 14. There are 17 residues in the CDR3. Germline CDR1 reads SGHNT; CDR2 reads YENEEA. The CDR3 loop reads CASSSTLTSGGQDTQYF. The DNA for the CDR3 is TGTGCCAGCAGCTCCACACTTACTAGCGGCGGTCAAGATACGCAGTATTTT.

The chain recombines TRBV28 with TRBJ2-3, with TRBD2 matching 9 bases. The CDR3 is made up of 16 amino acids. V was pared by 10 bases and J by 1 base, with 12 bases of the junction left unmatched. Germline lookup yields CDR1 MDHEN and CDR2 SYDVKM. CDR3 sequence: CATNQRGAPRTDTQYF. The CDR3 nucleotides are TGTGCCACGAACCAGCGGGGGGCACCTCGCACAGATACGCAGTATTTT.

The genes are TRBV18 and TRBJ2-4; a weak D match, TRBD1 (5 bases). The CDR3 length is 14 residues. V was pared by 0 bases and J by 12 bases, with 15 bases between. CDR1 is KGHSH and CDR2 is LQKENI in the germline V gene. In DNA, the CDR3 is TGTGCCAGCTCACCACCGGGGCTACCTCCGCCTCAGTACTTC. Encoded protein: CASSPPGLPPPQYF.

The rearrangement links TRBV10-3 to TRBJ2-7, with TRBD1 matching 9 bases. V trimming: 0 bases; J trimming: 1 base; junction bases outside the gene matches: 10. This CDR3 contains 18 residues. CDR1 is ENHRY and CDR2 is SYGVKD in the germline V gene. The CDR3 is CAISESGTGREVSYEQYF. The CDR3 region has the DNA TGTGCCATCAGTGAGTCCGGGACAGGGAGAGAGGTTTCCTACGAGCAGTACTTC.

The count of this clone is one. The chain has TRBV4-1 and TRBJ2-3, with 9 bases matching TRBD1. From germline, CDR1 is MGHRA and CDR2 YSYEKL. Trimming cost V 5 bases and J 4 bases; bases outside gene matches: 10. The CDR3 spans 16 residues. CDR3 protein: CASSDRGSHSADTQYF. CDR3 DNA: TGCGCCAGCAGCGACAGGGGGAGTCATAGTGCAGATACGCAGTATTTT.

For the CDR3, the DNA is TGTGCCAGCAGTGGAACGCTAGACAATCAGCCCCAGCATTTT. It yields the protein CASSGTLDNQPQHF. The V gene is TRBV6-1, the J gene TRBJ1-5; D uncertain. The germline V gene has CDR1 MNHNS and CDR2 SASEGT. Deletions cut 4 bases from V and 3 bases from J, with 10 bases between. The CDR3 sequence is 14 residues long.

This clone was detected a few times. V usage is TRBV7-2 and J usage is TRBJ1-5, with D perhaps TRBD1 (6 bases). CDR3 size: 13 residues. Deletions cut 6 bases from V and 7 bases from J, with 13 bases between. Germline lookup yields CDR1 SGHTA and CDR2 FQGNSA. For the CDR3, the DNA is TGTGCCAGCAGGAAAGGGGGGGCCCAGCCCCAGCATTTT. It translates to CASRKGGAQPQHF.

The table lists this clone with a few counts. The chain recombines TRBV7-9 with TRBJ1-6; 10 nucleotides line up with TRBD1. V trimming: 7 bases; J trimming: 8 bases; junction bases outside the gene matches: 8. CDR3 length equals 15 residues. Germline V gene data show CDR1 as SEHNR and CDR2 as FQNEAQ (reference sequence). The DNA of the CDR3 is TGTGCCAGCACCCGAGGGGGGACAGGGGATTCACCCCTCCACTTT. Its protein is CASTRGGTGDSPLHF.

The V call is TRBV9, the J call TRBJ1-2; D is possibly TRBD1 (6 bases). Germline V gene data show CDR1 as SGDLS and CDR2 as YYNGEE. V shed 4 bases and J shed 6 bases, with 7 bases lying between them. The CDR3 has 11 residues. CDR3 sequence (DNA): TGTGCCAGCAGCCAGGGGAATGGCTACACCTTC. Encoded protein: CASSQGNGYTF. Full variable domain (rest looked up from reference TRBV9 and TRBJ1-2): DSGVTQTPKHLITATGQRVTLRCSPRSGDLSVYWYQQSLDQGLQFLIQYYNGEERAKGNILERFSAQQFPDLHSELNLSSLELGDSALYFCASSQGNGYTFGSGTRLTVV.